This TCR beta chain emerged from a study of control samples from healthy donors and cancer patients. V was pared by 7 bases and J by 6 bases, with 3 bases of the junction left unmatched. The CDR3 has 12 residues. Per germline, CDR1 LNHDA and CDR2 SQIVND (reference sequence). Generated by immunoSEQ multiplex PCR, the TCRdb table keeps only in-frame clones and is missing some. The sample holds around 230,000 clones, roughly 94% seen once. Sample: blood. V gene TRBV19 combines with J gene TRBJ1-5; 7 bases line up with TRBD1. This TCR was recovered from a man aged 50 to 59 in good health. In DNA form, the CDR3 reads TGTGCCAGTAAGGGGGCAGGTCAGCCCCAGCATTTT. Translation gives CASKGAGQPQHF.